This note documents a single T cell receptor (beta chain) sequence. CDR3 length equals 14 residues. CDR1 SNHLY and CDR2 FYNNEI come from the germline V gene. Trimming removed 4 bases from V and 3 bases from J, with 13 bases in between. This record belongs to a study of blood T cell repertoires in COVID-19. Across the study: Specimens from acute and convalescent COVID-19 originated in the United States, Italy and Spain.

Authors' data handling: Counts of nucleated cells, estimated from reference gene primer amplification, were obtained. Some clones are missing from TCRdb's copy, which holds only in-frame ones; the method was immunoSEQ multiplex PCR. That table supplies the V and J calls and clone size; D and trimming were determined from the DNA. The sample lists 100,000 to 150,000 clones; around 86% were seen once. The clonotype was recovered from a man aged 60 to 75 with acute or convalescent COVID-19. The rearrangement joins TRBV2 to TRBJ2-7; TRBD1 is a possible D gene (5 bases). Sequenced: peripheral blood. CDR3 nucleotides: TGTGCCAGCAGTGTAGGGCAGGGTATCTACGAGCAGTACTTC. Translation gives CASSVGQGIYEQYF.